The T cell receptor beta chain under discussion was sequenced for a study of CXCR3-negative and CXCR3-positive naive CD8 T cells. CDR1 is SGHTA, CDR2 FQGTGA, per germline. The CDR3 has 14 residues. General observations from the study: CXCR3-negative naive cells had less hydrophobic TRB CDR3s than did CXCR3-positive naive cells.

With regard to this clonotype: As yet, its antigen is unknown.

Libraries were UMI-labeled 5' RACE TRB cDNA. TCRdb re-called the 5' RACE reads and catalogs CDR3 proteins one per entry, DNA excluded. The sample holds 60,000 to 65,000 distinct CDR3 sequences. Sequenced input: naive CXCR3+ CD8+ T cells from blood. Subset described: CD45RO-CCR7+CD27+CD95- naive CD8+ T cells expressing CXCR3 (TNR3+). The TCR was taken from a human donor in good health. Some clones in this sample may be carry-over from other donors' samples. V gene TRBV7-3 combines with J gene TRBJ1-1; lacking DNA, the TRBD1 call made by TCRdb goes unchecked. Here the CDR3 reads CASSVQGGSTEAFF.